There are a few counts of the clone carrying this T cell receptor beta chain. Its specificity is unknown. Whereas donors were nominally healthy upon sampling, unrecorded immune exposures were probable. The CDR3 is 15 residues long. Germline V gene lookup returns CDR1 SGHRS and CDR2 YFSETQ. V was trimmed by 0 bases and J by 1 base, leaving 10 bases between them. This specimen belongs to a study of cytomegalovirus exposure and HLA in healthy donors. With 60 Vbeta and 13 Jbeta primers, the PCR was carried out. Sequencing used immunoSEQ multiplex PCR; TCRdb keeps in-frame clones, though not all of them. Among roughly 150,000 clones listed, approximately 77% were seen once. Study results and caveats: The authors confirmed in vitro that a few CMV-associated chains were specific for CMV antigens.

This sequence originates from a man younger than 35 in good health and CMV-seronegative. V usage is TRBV5-1 and J usage is TRBJ1-2; possibly TRBD1 for D (5 bases). The sequencing sample was made of PBMCs. Written as DNA, the CDR3 is TGCGCCAGCAGCTTGGGTGCAGGGTTTAACTATGGCTACACCTTC. Translation: CASSLGAGFNYGYTF.